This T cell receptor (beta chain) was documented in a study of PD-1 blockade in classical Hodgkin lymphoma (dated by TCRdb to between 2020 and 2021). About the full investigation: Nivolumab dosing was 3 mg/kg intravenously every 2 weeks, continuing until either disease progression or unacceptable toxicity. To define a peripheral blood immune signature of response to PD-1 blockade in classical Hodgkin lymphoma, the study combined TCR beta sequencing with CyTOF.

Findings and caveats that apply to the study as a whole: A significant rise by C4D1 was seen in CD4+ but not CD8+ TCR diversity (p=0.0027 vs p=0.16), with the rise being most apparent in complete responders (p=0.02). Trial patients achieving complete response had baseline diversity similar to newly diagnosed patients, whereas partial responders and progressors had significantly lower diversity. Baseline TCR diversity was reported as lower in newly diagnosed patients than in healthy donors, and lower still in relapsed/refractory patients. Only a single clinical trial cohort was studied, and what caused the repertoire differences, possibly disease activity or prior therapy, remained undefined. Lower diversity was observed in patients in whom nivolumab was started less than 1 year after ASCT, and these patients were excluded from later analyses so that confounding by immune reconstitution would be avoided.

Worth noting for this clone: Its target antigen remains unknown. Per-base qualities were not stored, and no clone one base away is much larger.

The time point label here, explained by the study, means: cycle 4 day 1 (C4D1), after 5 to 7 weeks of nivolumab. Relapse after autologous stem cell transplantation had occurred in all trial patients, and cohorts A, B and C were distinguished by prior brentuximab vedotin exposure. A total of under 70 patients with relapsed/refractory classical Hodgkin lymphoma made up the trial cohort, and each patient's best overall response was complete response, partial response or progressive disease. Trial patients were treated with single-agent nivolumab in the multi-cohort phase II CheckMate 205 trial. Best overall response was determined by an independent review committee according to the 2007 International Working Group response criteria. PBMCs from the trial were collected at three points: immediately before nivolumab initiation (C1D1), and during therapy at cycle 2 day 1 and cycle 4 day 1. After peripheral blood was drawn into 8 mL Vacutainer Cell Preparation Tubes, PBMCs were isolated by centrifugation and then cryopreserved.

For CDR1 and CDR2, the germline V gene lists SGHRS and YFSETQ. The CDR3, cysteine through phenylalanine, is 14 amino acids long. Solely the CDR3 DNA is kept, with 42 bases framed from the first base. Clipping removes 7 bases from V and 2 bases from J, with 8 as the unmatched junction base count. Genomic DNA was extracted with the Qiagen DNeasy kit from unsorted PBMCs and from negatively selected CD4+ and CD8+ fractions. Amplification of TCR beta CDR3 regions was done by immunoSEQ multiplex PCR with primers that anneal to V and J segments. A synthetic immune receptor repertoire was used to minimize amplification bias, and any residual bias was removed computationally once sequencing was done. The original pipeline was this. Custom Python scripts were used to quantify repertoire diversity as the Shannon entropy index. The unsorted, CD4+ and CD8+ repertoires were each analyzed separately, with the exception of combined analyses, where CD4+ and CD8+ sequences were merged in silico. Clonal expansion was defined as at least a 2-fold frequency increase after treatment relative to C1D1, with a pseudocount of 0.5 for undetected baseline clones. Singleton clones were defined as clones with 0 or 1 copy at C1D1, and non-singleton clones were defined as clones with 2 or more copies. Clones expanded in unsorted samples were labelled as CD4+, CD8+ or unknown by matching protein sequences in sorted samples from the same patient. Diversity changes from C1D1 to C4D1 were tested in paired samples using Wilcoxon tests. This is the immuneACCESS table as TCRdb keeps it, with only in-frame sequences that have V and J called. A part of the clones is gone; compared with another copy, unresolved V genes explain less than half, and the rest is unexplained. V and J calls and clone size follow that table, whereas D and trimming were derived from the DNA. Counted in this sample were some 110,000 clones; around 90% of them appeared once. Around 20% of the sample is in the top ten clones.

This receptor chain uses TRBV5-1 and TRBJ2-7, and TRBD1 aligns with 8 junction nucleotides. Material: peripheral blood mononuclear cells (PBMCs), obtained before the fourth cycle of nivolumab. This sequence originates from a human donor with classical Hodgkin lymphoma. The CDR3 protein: CASRSGTGPYEQYF. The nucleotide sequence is TGCGCCAGCCGATCCGGGACAGGCCCCTACGAGCAGTACTTC.